This T cell receptor (beta chain) was documented in a study of cytomegalovirus exposure and HLA in healthy donors. Those who donated were healthy bone marrow donors. Donors counted as nominally healthy when sampled, yet unrecorded immune exposures were likely. Study findings and constraints: Presence/absence analyses assumed roughly uniform sequencing depth across donors. In a later analysis, most CMV-associated TCR beta chains appeared HLA-restricted.

PCR employed 60 Vbeta and 13 Jbeta primers. Method: immunoSEQ multiplex PCR; TCRdb's copy keeps in-frame clones and lacks some. The profile covers 100,000 to 150,000 clones, with around 75% appearing a single time and approximately 4.3% taken by the ten largest. This CDR3 has 15 residues. V shed 6 bases, J shed 2 bases, and the junction held 6 bases outside the gene matches. The germline V gene encodes CDR1 MRHNA and CDR2 SNTAGT. In regard to this clone: As yet, its antigen is unknown.

The chain is built from TRBV6-4 and TRBJ2-2, with TRBD1 matching 7 bases. Sequenced input: PBMCs. The sequence was collected from a man aged 55 to 70 in good health and CMV-seropositive. CDR3 sequence: CASSRQGFNTGELFF. The CDR3 nucleotides are TGTGCCAGCAGCAGACAGGGTTTTAACACCGGGGAGCTGTTTTTT.